These 32 T cell receptor beta chains came from one sample sequenced in a study of cytomegalovirus exposure and HLA in healthy donors. Researchers ran the PCR with 60 Vbeta and 13 Jbeta primers. Sequencing used immunoSEQ multiplex PCR; TCRdb keeps in-frame clones, though not all of them. The table lists roughly 240,000 clones, approximately 81% of them singletons, with about 0.25% in the top ten. Sequences were obtained from PBMCs. Every receptor here comes from a girl aged 2 to 9 in good health and CMV-seronegative.

The rearrangement links TRBV5-5 to TRBJ1-5; TRBD1 matches at 7 bases. Germline CDR1 SGHKS, CDR2 YYEKEE (reference sequence). The trim removed 0 bases at V and 5 bases at J, leaving 5 bases unmatched. CDR3 size: 15 residues. CDR3 sequence reads: CASSLAEGADQPQHF. The CDR3 coding sequence is TGTGCCAGCAGCTTGGCAGAGGGGGCGGATCAGCCCCAGCATTTT.

This rearrangement joins TRBV5-4 to TRBJ1-1; 7 positions match TRBD1. Germline assignment: CDR1 SGHNT and CDR2 YYREEE (reference sequence). The CDR3 contains 14 residues. V gave up 4 bases and J gave up 0 bases; unmatched junction bases: 3. In DNA form, the CDR3 reads TGTGCCAGCAGCCCGGACAGGATGAACACTGAAGCTTTCTTT. Protein product: CASSPDRMNTEAFF. Drawing the rest from reference TRBV5-4 and TRBJ1-1, the complete variable domain is ETGVTQSPTHLIKTRGQQVTLRCSSQSGHNTVSWYQQALGQGPQFIFQYYREEENGRGNFPPRFSGLQFPNYSSELNVNALELDDSALYLCASSPDRMNTEAFFGQGTRLTVV.

V and J are TRBV19 and TRBJ1-2; 7 bases line up with TRBD1. CDR1 LNHDA and CDR2 SQIVND come from the germline V gene (reference sequence). The CDR3 has 16 residues. Trimming removed 10 bases from V and 0 bases from J; junction bases left unmatched: 14. The CDR3 coding sequence is TGTGCCACTTCCTCAGCCAGGGGGTCCACTAACTATGGCTACACCTTC. It yields the protein CATSSARGSTNYGYTF. The complete variable domain, with remaining parts taken from reference TRBV19 and TRBJ1-2, reads DGGITQSPKYLFRKEGQNVTLSCEQNLNHDAMYWYRQDPGQGLRLIYYSQIVNDFQKGDIAEGYSVSREKKESFPLTVTSAQKNPTAFYLCATSSARGSTNYGYTFGSGTRLTVV.

The J gene is TRBJ2-3, the V gene TRBV6-1; D may be TRBD2 (5 bases). The CDR3 covers 15 residues. Germline CDR1 and CDR2: MNHNS and SASEGT. Trimming cost V 6 bases and J 2 bases, with 15 bases left between them. The CDR3 DNA sequence: TGTGCCAGCAGATCCTCCTTCGACTACACAGATACGCAGTATTTT. Amino acid sequence: CASRSSFDYTDTQYF.

This clone was counted a single time. The gene calls are TRBV11-3 and TRBJ2-6, with 9 bases matching TRBD1. The CDR3 sequence is 17 residues long. Germline lookup yields CDR1 SGHNT and CDR2 YENEEA. V was clipped by 9 bases and J by 0 bases; unmatched bases: 9. The CDR3 DNA sequence: TGTGCCAGTTCCCGGGACAGGGCCAACTCTGGGGCCAACGTCCTGACTTTC. It translates to CASSRDRANSGANVLTF.

There are a few counts of this clone. The chain employs TRBV10-2 and TRBJ2-1; the match to TRBD1 covers 8 bases. The CDR3 is 14 amino acids. The V gene's germline CDR1 is WSHSY and CDR2 SAAADI. V lost 6 bases, J lost 5 bases, and 6 bases stayed unmatched. The CDR3 sequence: CASRGQGRHNEQFF. The CDR3 DNA reads as TGCGCCAGCAGAGGACAGGGCCGGCACAATGAGCAGTTCTTC.

The V and J genes are TRBV27 and TRBJ1-6; 8 positions agree with TRBD1. The J segment lost 8 bases and the V segment lost 2 bases, leaving 5 bases of the junction unmatched. The CDR3 has 15 amino acids. Germline V lookup: CDR1 MNHEY, CDR2 SMNVEV (reference sequence). The CDR3 DNA reads TGTGCCAGCAGTTTAAATGACAGGGGATATTCACCCCTCCACTTT. Amino acids: CASSLNDRGYSPLHF.

The genes are TRBV11-2 and TRBJ1-2; 8 nucleotides match TRBD1. This CDR3 has 15 residues. J gave up 6 bases and V 5 bases, and 11 bases lay outside the gene matches. Germline assignment: CDR1 SGHAT and CDR2 FQNNGV. The CDR3 is CASSPLKTGVDGYTF. The CDR3 nucleotides are TGTGCCAGCAGCCCTCTCAAGACAGGGGTGGATGGCTACACCTTC.

This clone has only one observation. V usage is TRBV5-1 and J usage is TRBJ2-5, with TRBD2 matching 9 bases. The CDR3 contains 14 residues. Germline-derived CDR1 and CDR2 are SGHRS and YFSETQ. After removal of 3 bases from V and 7 bases from J, the junction contained 7 bases not matched to a gene. In nucleotides, the CDR3 is TGCGCCAGCAGCTCTCTGCAGCGGGAGGTGACCCAGTACTTC. Its protein product is CASSSLQREVTQYF. The full variable domain, completed using reference TRBV5-1 and TRBJ2-5, is KAGVTQTPRYLIKTRGQQVTLSCSPISGHRSVSWYQQTPGQGLQFLFEYFSETQRNKGNFPGRFSGRQFSNSRSEMNVSTLELGDSALYLCASSSLQREVTQYFGPGTRLLVL.

V is TRBV28 and J is TRBJ2-3, with a weak D call TRBD2 (6 bases). Germline lookup yields CDR1 MDHEN and CDR2 SYDVKM. The CDR3 has 16 residues. V gave up 3 bases and J gave up 1 base, with 14 bases separating them. This CDR3 reads CASSFGFGRGTDTQYF. In DNA form, the CDR3 reads TGTGCCAGCAGTTTTGGGTTCGGGAGAGGCACAGATACGCAGTATTTT.

This chain joins TRBV6-5 and TRBJ1-2, with TRBD1 as a possible D gene (5 bases). This CDR3 has 15 residues. The V end was cut by 6 bases, the J end by 4 bases, with 18 bases between. Germline V gene sequence: CDR1 MNHEY, CDR2 SVGAGI. The CDR3 DNA is TGTGCCAGCAGGGGTTACAAGGGGAATTTCTATGGCTACACCTTC. This encodes CASRGYKGNFYGYTF.

The chain recombines TRBV6-5 with TRBJ2-7, with D possibly TRBD2 on 5 matching bases. CDR3 length: 15 amino acids. In germline, CDR1 is MNHEY, CDR2 SVGAGI. Trimming pared 0 bases from V and 3 bases from J, leaving 12 bases between. The CDR3 here is CASSYSTEAYYEQYF. In DNA form, the CDR3 reads TGTGCCAGCAGTTACTCGACGGAGGCCTACTACGAGCAGTACTTC.

The V gene is TRBV6-5, the J gene TRBJ1-1, with 8 bases lining up with TRBD1. There are 14 residues in the CDR3. Looked up from germline, CDR1 is MNHEY and CDR2 is SVGAGI. Germline trimming cut 4 bases from V and 3 bases from J; bases unmatched to any gene: 4. CDR3 DNA: TGTGCCAGCAGTTCGACAGGGGAGTACACTGAAGCTTTCTTT. Translating gives CASSSTGEYTEAFF.

This chain links TRBV6-5 with TRBJ1-4; no reliable D call. The V end lost 6 bases, the J end lost 8 bases, and 13 bases lay between the germline ends. There are 13 residues in the CDR3. In germline, CDR1 is MNHEY, CDR2 SVGAGI. CDR3 residues: CASRTLEGEKLFF. DNA of the CDR3: TGTGCCAGCAGAACCCTCGAGGGAGAAAAACTGTTTTTT.

V is TRBV7-9 and J is TRBJ1-1; no reliable D call. CDR3 length: 12 amino acids. CDR1 and CDR2 (germline): SEHNR, FQNEAQ (reference sequence). As DNA, the CDR3 is TGTTCCGGAGGACGGGTAAACACTGAAGCTTTCTTT. This codes for CSGGRVNTEAFF. Combining the CDR3 with reference TRBV7-9 and TRBJ1-1 gives the whole variable domain DTGVSQNPRHKITKRGQNVTFRCDPISEHNRLYWYRQTLGQGPEFLTYFQNEAQLEKSRLLSDRFSAERPKGSFSTLEIQRTEQGDSAMYLCSGGRVNTEAFFGQGTRLTVV.

The genes are TRBV6-5 and TRBJ1-3; D not resolved. From germline, CDR1 is MNHEY and CDR2 SVGAGI. The CDR3 has 14 residues. V was clipped by 5 bases and J by 7 bases, with 15 bases between them. This chain's CDR3 is CASSEIGLGNTIYF. In nucleotides, the CDR3 is TGTGCCAGCAGTGAGATCGGACTGGGGAACACCATATATTTT.

The CDR3 bases are TGTGCCAGCAGCGTATCTCCTGTTGACAATGAGCAGTTCTTC. This codes for CASSVSPVDNEQFF. The chain employs TRBV9 and TRBJ2-1; D not certain. Germline values: CDR1 SGDLS, CDR2 YYNGEE. Trimming shortened V by 1 base and J by 5 bases, and 10 bases separated the two germline ends. The CDR3 is 14 residues long.

The rearrangement links TRBV7-6 to TRBJ2-3; 13 positions agree with TRBD2. Germline V gene data show CDR1 as SGHVS and CDR2 as FNYEAQ. Trimming at V came to 6 bases and at J to 1 base, leaving 7 bases not matched to a gene. This CDR3 is 17 amino acids long. The CDR3 coding sequence is TGTGCCAGCAGGCCGGGACTAGCGGGACTAGGCACAGATACGCAGTATTTT. Its translation is CASRPGLAGLGTDTQYF.

Comments on this clone: An end of the junction differs from the germline gene, which may be a read error. The chain couples TRBV7-9 to TRBJ2-4; 15 bases line up with TRBD2. The CDR3 length is 17 residues. From germline, CDR1 is SEHNR and CDR2 FQNEAQ (reference sequence). This chain's CDR3 is CSSNIGLAGGSGNIQYF. Written as DNA, the CDR3 is TGTTCCAGCAACATCGGACTAGCGGGGGGGTCAGGGAACATTCAGTACTTC.

The chain couples TRBV2 to TRBJ2-3; the match to TRBD2 covers 14 bases. This CDR3 contains 15 residues. Germline V gene data show CDR1 as SNHLY and CDR2 as FYNNEI. V was pared by 7 bases and J by 4 bases, with 4 bases of the junction left unmatched. CDR3 sequence: CASTRTSGRPDTQYF. The CDR3 coding sequence is TGTGCCAGCACCCGGACTAGCGGGAGGCCAGATACGCAGTATTTT.

The chain combines TRBV5-4 with TRBJ2-3, with D tentatively TRBD1 (6 bases). Germline V gene data show CDR1 as SGHNT and CDR2 as YYREEE (reference sequence). The CDR3 covers 17 residues. The V gene lost 4 bases and the J gene lost 0 bases, with 18 bases spanning the gap. Here the CDR3 DNA reads TGTGCCAGCAGCCCCTCTCGGACAGCCCTAAGCACAGATACGCAGTATTTT. Translation: CASSPSRTALSTDTQYF.

The CDR3 DNA is TGTGCCAGCAGTAACGAGCTTTACGAGCAGTACTTC. This sequence encodes CASSNELYEQYF. The V and J genes are TRBV6-5 and TRBJ2-5; D is uncertain. Gene TRBJ2-7 matches the end of the DNA better, so the J call may be wrong. Germline CDR1 MNHEY, CDR2 SVGAGI. The CDR3 totals 12 residues.

The rearrangement uses TRBV29-1 and TRBJ2-7; 12 nucleotides line up with TRBD2. The CDR3 length is 17 residues. The ends lost 2 bases at V and 2 bases at J; junction bases unmatched: 10. CDR1 and CDR2 from the germline V gene are SQVTM and ANQGSEA. This CDR3 is CSVEMRHLAGGPYEQYF. CDR3 nucleotides: TGCAGCGTTGAAATGAGGCACCTAGCGGGGGGGCCCTACGAGCAGTACTTC.

The chain has TRBV20-1 and TRBJ2-1; D not certain. Germline CDR1 reads DFQATT; CDR2 reads SNEGSKA (reference sequence). This CDR3 is built from 11 residues. The germline V and J ends were trimmed by 7 bases and 4 bases, with 8 bases remaining between them. Here the CDR3 reads CSVPRYNEQFF. In nucleotides, the CDR3 is TGCAGTGTCCCCAGGTACAATGAGCAGTTCTTC.

The V and J genes are TRBV5-8 and TRBJ1-1, with D possibly being TRBD1 (5 bases). V gave up 0 bases and J gave up 6 bases, with 12 bases separating them. Per the germline V gene, CDR1 is SGHTS and CDR2 is YDEGEE. The CDR3 extends over 14 amino acids. The CDR3: CASSLGQGSAEAFF. The CDR3 region has the DNA TGTGCCAGCAGCTTGGGTCAGGGATCGGCTGAAGCTTTCTTT.

The CDR3 nucleotides are TGTGCCAGCAGCGTAAGCGGGGGTGGGGCATATAGCAATCAGCCCCAGCATTTT. Amino acid sequence: CASSVSGGGAYSNQPQHF. This chain joins TRBV7-2 and TRBJ1-5, with TRBD1 as a possible D gene (5 bases). Germline CDR1 and CDR2: SGHTA and FQGNSA. The CDR3 runs 18 residues. Trimming left V 5 bases short and J 0 bases short, with 20 bases between. Full variable domain (remainder filled in from reference TRBV7-2 and TRBJ1-5): GAGVSQSPSNKVTEKGKDVELRCDPISGHTALYWYRQSLGQGLEFLIYFQGNSAPDKSGLPSDRFSAERTGGSVSTLTIQRTQQEDSAVYLCASSVSGGGAYSNQPQHFGDGTRLSIL.

DNA for the CDR3: TGCGCCAGCAGCTTGGGGGTTCGGGGTTGGGGTGAAGCTTTCTTT. Translated: CASSLGVRGWGEAFF. V and J are TRBV5-1 and TRBJ1-1; D remains unclear. V shed 0 bases and J shed 7 bases, with 16 bases lying between them. Per germline, CDR1 SGHRS and CDR2 YFSETQ. This CDR3 has 15 amino acids.

This clone was counted a few times. The rearrangement joins TRBV5-6 to TRBJ2-1; D ambiguous. Looked up from germline, CDR1 is SGHDT and CDR2 is YYEEEE. The length of the CDR3 is 13 residues. V shed 4 bases and J shed 5 bases, with 10 bases lying between them. The DNA for the CDR3 is TGTGCCAGCAGCCCCGAGAGGAACAATGAGCAGTTCTTC. It yields the protein CASSPERNNEQFF.

This clone was counted a few times. The gene calls are TRBV30 and TRBJ1-6; no firm D call. CDR1 GTSNPN and CDR2 SVGIG come from the germline V gene (reference sequence). The germline V and J ends were trimmed by 3 bases and 9 bases, with 12 bases remaining between them. This CDR3 region has 13 residues. Here the CDR3 DNA reads TGTGCCTGGAGCGCCGGTACAGCTTCACCCCTCCACTTT. It yields the protein CAWSAGTASPLHF.

The gene calls are TRBV7-2 and TRBJ1-4; maybe TRBD1 (5 bases). V was shortened by 1 base and J by 3 bases, with 12 bases between the two germline ends. Per germline, CDR1 SGHTA and CDR2 FQGNSA. CDR3 length: 16 residues. The CDR3 protein is CASSLGVYRPNEKLFF. The DNA for the CDR3 is TGTGCCAGCAGCTTAGGGGTCTACAGGCCTAATGAAAAACTGTTTTTT.

The chain is built from TRBV27 and TRBJ2-7; TRBD2 aligns across 7 bases. The CDR3 has 14 amino acids. With V trimmed by 2 bases and J by 4 bases, 5 bases remained unmatched. Germline loops: CDR1 MNHEY, CDR2 SMNVEV (reference sequence). The CDR3 region has the DNA TGTGCCAGCAGTTTAGGAGCGGGACTTTACGAGCAGTACTTC. As protein: CASSLGAGLYEQYF.

The chain links TRBV4-2 to TRBJ2-1, with 9 bases matching TRBD2. The CDR3 is 15 residues long. CDR1 is LGHNA, CDR2 YNFKEQ, per germline. The V and J ends lost 4 bases and 7 bases, in that order; junction bases with no gene match: 8. CDR3 nucleotides: TGTGCCAGCAGCCGGGATAGCGGGAGACGGAATGAGCAGTTCTTC. Translating it yields CASSRDSGRRNEQFF.